This record covers a single T cell receptor (beta chain). This clonotype is medium-sized (0.01 to 0.1%) by its frequency; no count is available. Which antigen it targets is not known. This entry comes from a study of GPR56 and killer-like receptors on CD4 memory cells (dated by TCRdb to 2018 to 2020). Regarding the study in general: The study proposed that the stepwise gain of KLRB1, KLRG1, GPR56 and finally KLRF1 marks human CD4+ memory T-cell differentiation and cytokine production potential. The healthy blood donors were described in the study as age-matched to the liver disease patients, whose median age was approximately 70 years. The study at large found these results: Diversity and similarity analyses were restricted to the 100 most expanded clones per population rather than full repertoires. The clones that dominated late populations 4 and 5 were also present in early populations 1 and 2, and the authors interpreted this finding as evidence for linear differentiation. Overlap of TCR repertoires was observed especially between the late populations 4 and 5, and partly population 3. Low clonal frequency was observed in the marker-negative population, and a progressive increase in clonal frequency, with a corresponding decrease in TCRbeta diversity, was observed along the proposed pathway.

The listed sequencing device is Illumina HiSeq 2500. To build sequencing libraries, a previously published PCR protocol was used to amplify the recombined TCRbeta locus. The published analysis was carried out like this. Any read whose average quality score fell below 30 was discarded, and IMSEQ was used to process the reads that remained. Vbeta gene, Jbeta gene and CDR3 amino acid sequence were used to define clonotypes. The Morisita-Horn index, computed on the top 100 expanded clones, was used to quantify repertoire overlap between populations. Renyi diversity profiles, calculated on the top 100 expanded clones, were used to assess clonal diversity. Each CDR3 protein sequence appears as one entry after TCRdb reprocessed the reads, and no DNA is included. Here the V and J calls rest on TCRdb's processing, not on the authors' analysis. The sample's records list a few thousand distinct CDR3 sequences. The ten biggest clones cover approximately 4% of the sample.

Before TCRbeta sequencing, fluorescence-activated cell sorting was used to enrich five KLR/GPR56-defined CD4+ populations. To test a linear memory differentiation pathway, the researchers sequenced TCRbeta repertoires from five CD4+ T-cell subsets that were defined by expression of KLRB1, KLRG1, GPR56 and KLRF1. TCR-sequenced cells came from peripheral blood of healthy control individuals, reported as five donors in the TCRbeta analysis figure. The researchers collected heparinized peripheral blood and processed every sample within one hour of retrieval. To isolate peripheral blood mononuclear cells, blood was diluted 1:2 in PBS and put through Biocoll density gradient centrifugation at room temperature. Before flow sorting, CD4+ T cells were magnetically enriched from freshly isolated PBMCs using anti-CD4 MicroBeads. A BD FACSAria II was used to sort CD4+ T cells, enriched from the PBMCs of healthy donors, according to marker expression. Surface staining used anti-KLRB1 clone 191B8, anti-KLRF1 clone 4A4.D10 and anti-KLRG1 clone REA261 antibodies from Miltenyi Biotec.

The sequence was obtained from a human donor in good health. Sequenced: memory CD4+ T cells from blood.

This receptor has the CDR3 CASSLLAGGGTDTQYF. Recombination joined TRBV11-2 with TRBJ2-3; checking the TCRdb D call of TRBD2 is not possible without DNA. The germline V gene encodes CDR1 SGHAT and CDR2 FQNNGV. The CDR3 covers 16 residues, taking in both the cysteine and the phenylalanine. No nucleotide data were recorded.